A single sample gave rise to the 7 T cell receptor beta chains below, sequenced in a study of T cell changes during pregnancy in multiple sclerosis. Generated by immunoSEQ multiplex PCR, the TCRdb table keeps only in-frame clones and is missing some. The top ten clones hold about 1.8% of a sample with about 40,000 clones, around 94% of them seen once. Source: peripheral blood, taken in the third trimester of pregnancy. The receptors here all came from a female donor with multiple sclerosis, enrolled in a pregnancy study.

The chain couples TRBV7-2 to TRBJ2-7; D remains ambiguous. Looked up from germline, CDR1 is SGHTA and CDR2 is FQGNSA. The CDR3 contains 12 residues. Trimming cost V 4 bases and J 7 bases, with 11 bases left between them. Written as DNA, the CDR3 is TGTGCCAGCAGCTCTAGTGGTACGGAGCAGTACTTC. It specifies CASSSSGTEQYF.

The table lists this clone with a few counts. The chain joins TRBV27 to TRBJ2-7; 8 bases are shared with TRBD2. The CDR3 length is 14 residues. Losses at the gene ends were 5 bases for V and 3 bases for J; bases not matched to a gene: 6. Per germline, CDR1 MNHEY and CDR2 SMNVEV (reference sequence). CDR3 sequence reads: CASSITGTSYEQYF. CDR3 nucleotides: TGTGCCAGCAGTATAACCGGGACTAGCTACGAGCAGTACTTC.

The rearrangement uses TRBV30 and TRBJ2-1, with 13 nucleotides matching TRBD2. V lost 5 bases to trimming and J lost 6 bases; unmatched junction nucleotides: 4. CDR1 is GTSNPN, CDR2 SVGIG, per germline (reference sequence). This CDR3 is built from 14 residues. Here the CDR3 DNA reads TGTGCCTGGGAGGGACTAGCGGGGCTCAATGAGCAGTTCTTC. It translates to CAWEGLAGLNEQFF.

The J gene is TRBJ2-1, the V gene TRBV7-9; 10 positions match TRBD2. V was pared by 1 base and J by 10 bases, with 10 bases of the junction left unmatched. Germline assignment: CDR1 SEHNR and CDR2 FQNEAQ (reference sequence). The CDR3 is made up of 16 amino acids. The CDR3 spells CASSLVRAGGPGEQFF. CDR3 sequence (DNA): TGTGCCAGCAGCTTAGTACGAGCGGGGGGGCCGGGAGAGCAGTTCTTC.

The V gene is TRBV21-1, the J gene TRBJ2-1; the table calls TRBD1, which could not be checked here. TRBV21-1 is deemed a pseudogene. The CDR3 has 16 amino acids. CDR3 region: CASSKAGRVKNNEQFF. CDR3 DNA: TGTGCCAGCAGCAAAGCGGGCAGGGTAAAGAACAATGAGCAGTTCTTC.

The CDR3 region has the DNA TGTGCCAGCACCCCGAGGGATGCGGGCTATGGCTACACCTTC. Translated: CASTPRDAGYGYTF. The chain couples TRBV28 to TRBJ1-2; D not resolved. The CDR3 consists of 14 residues. Germline assignment: CDR1 MDHEN and CDR2 SYDVKM. V lost 7 bases to trimming and J lost 4 bases, with 16 bases between them.

The CDR3 loop reads CASSYSTGLARNEQFF. As DNA, the CDR3 is TGTGCCAGCAGTTACTCGACGGGACTAGCACGCAATGAGCAGTTCTTC. This chain joins TRBV6-7 and TRBJ2-1; 9 bases line up with TRBD2. TRBV6-7 falls under the ORF class, with uncertain function. V was clipped by 0 bases and J by 6 bases; unmatched bases: 6. The CDR3 is 16 amino acids.